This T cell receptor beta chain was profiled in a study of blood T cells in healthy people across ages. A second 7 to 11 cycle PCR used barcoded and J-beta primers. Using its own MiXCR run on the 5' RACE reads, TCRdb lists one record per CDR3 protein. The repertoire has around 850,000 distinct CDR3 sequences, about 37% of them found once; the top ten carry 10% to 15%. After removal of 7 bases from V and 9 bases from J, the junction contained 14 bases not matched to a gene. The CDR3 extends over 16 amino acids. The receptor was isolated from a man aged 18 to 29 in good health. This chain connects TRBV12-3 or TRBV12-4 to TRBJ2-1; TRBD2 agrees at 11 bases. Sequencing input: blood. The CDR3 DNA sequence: TGTGCCAGCACCCTGGTAGCGGGGGGGCCTGGTGGTGAGCAGTTCTTC. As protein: CASTLVAGGPGGEQFF.